The 27 T cell receptor beta chains below were found in one sample sequenced in a study of graft-versus-host responses after intestinal transplantation. The method was immunoSEQ multiplex PCR; TCRdb's version includes in-frame clones alone and lacks a portion of them. This table holds 96,000 or so clones, around nine tenths found once. Their specific antigens are unknown. Material: unstimulated CD4+ T cells sorted from spleen or lymph node cells, obtained before intestinal transplant. The receptors shown here come from a human donor who received an intestinal transplant.

This chain joins TRBV11-3 and TRBJ2-1, with D perhaps TRBD1 (5 bases). This CDR3 has 13 amino acids. From germline, CDR1 is SGHNT and CDR2 YENEEA. The V gene lost 1 base and the J gene lost 4 bases, with 5 bases spanning the gap. Here the CDR3 reads CASSLGTYNEQFF. The CDR3 coding sequence is TGTGCCAGCAGCTTAGGGACATACAATGAGCAGTTCTTC.

This clone was seen once. This chain links TRBV4-2 with TRBJ2-5; D gene ambiguous. Per germline, CDR1 LGHNA and CDR2 YNFKEQ. Trimming pared 0 bases from V and 4 bases from J, leaving 6 bases between. CDR3 length: 13 amino acids. This CDR3 reads CASSQDYRETQYF. The CDR3 bases are TGTGCCAGCAGCCAAGACTACAGAGAGACCCAGTACTTC.

J is TRBJ2-2 and V is TRBV28, with 8 bases fitting TRBD2. The CDR3 runs 17 residues. Germline V gene lookup returns CDR1 MDHEN and CDR2 SYDVKM. Trimming took 6 bases from V and 4 from J; bases not matched to a gene: 13. CDR3 in amino acids: CASRSRPAGVVTGELFF. Written as DNA, the CDR3 is TGTGCCAGCAGGAGCCGCCCAGCGGGAGTAGTCACCGGGGAGCTGTTTTTT.

The chain couples TRBV4-1 to TRBJ2-2; 10 nucleotides agree with TRBD2. V lost 3 bases to trimming and J lost 3 bases; unmatched junction nucleotides: 10. There are 18 residues in the CDR3. Germline V gives CDR1 MGHRA, CDR2 YSYEKL. In nucleotides, the CDR3 is TGCGCCAGCAGCCACAGGAGGGAGAGCGGGAGGGACACCGGGGAGCTGTTTTTT. As protein: CASSHRRESGRDTGELFF.

V usage is TRBV15 and J usage is TRBJ2-7; D is undetermined. This CDR3 region has 13 residues. Germline CDR1 is LNHNV and CDR2 is YYDKDF (reference sequence). V shed 1 base and J shed 3 bases, with 7 bases lying between them. Here the CDR3 reads CATSRVPGYEQYF. The CDR3 DNA is TGTGCCACCAGCAGAGTTCCGGGCTACGAGCAGTACTTC.

On this clone itself: This CDR3 is also generated by other DNA sequences in the sample. The J gene is TRBJ2-7, the V gene TRBV5-1; 13 positions match TRBD2. The CDR3 loop spans 17 amino acids. Trimming took 4 bases from V and 4 from J; bases not matched to a gene: 11. Germline lookup yields CDR1 SGHRS and CDR2 YFSETQ. In DNA, the CDR3 is TGCGCCAGCAGCCTGTACTACACTAGCGGGAGGGCATACGAGCAGTACTTC. Protein product: CASSLYYTSGRAYEQYF.

The V and J genes are TRBV28 and TRBJ1-6, with D perhaps matching TRBD1 (6 bases). CDR1 and CDR2 (germline): MDHEN, SYDVKM. The V and J ends lost 5 bases and 10 bases respectively, with 18 bases between them. The CDR3 extends over 15 amino acids. The CDR3 is CASSPPRGEGSPLHF. For the CDR3, the DNA is TGTGCCAGCAGTCCCCCCAGGGGCGAAGGATCACCCCTCCACTTT.

This clone has just one count. This rearrangement joins TRBV5-1 to TRBJ2-1, with 15 bases that match TRBD2. Trimming removed 4 bases from V and 9 bases from J; junction bases left unmatched: 8. The CDR3 extends over 16 amino acids. Germline-derived CDR1 and CDR2 are SGHRS and YFSETQ. The CDR3 is CASSVPGLAGGAEQFF. The CDR3 nucleotides read TGCGCCAGCAGCGTACCGGGACTAGCGGGAGGAGCTGAGCAGTTCTTC.

The chain employs TRBV6-1 and TRBJ1-5, with TRBD1 matching over 8 bases. CDR1 and CDR2 from the germline V gene are MNHNS and SASEGT. The CDR3 extends over 17 amino acids. Trimming at V came to 2 bases and at J to 2 bases, leaving 8 bases not matched to a gene. DNA of the CDR3: TGTGCCAGCAGTGAATACGGGACAGGTAAGGGCAATCAGCCCCAGCATTTT. Translation: CASSEYGTGKGNQPQHF.

CDR3 coding DNA: TGTGCCAGCAGCTTAGCGCGCCAAGAGACCCAGTACTTC. Translating gives CASSLARQETQYF. J is TRBJ2-5 and V is TRBV7-2; D gene ambiguous. The germline V gene has CDR1 SGHTA and CDR2 FQGNSA. The CDR3 contains 13 residues. With 0 bases removed from V and 1 base from J, the gap between germline ends came to 3 bases.

CDR3 in DNA: TGTGCCAGCAGCTTAGGGCTAGCGGATTACAATGAGCAGTTCTTC. Protein product: CASSLGLADYNEQFF. The chain is built from TRBV7-6 and TRBJ2-1; 7 nucleotides align to TRBD2. V was pared by 1 base and J by 4 bases, with 4 bases of the junction left unmatched. There are 15 residues in the CDR3. Germline V gene sequence: CDR1 SGHVS, CDR2 FNYEAQ.

The rearrangement uses TRBV7-2 and TRBJ2-5, with 8 bases matching TRBD2. The DNA matches TRBJ2-7 better at its end, which makes the J call doubtful. Per germline, CDR1 SGHTA and CDR2 FQGNSA. The length of the CDR3 is 14 residues. DNA for the CDR3: TGTGCCAGCAGCTCATTAGCGGGGAGGAACGAGCAGTACTTC. Amino acid sequence: CASSSLAGRNEQYF.

This clone appeared once. The chain uses TRBV5-1 and TRBJ2-5, with 7 bases matching TRBD2. With 4 bases clipped from V and 2 bases from J, the junction kept 11 bases outside the gene matches. This CDR3 region has 16 residues. Germline V lookup: CDR1 SGHRS, CDR2 YFSETQ. The CDR3 region has the DNA TGCGCCAGCAGCCCTACGGCGGGGGACCTGCAAGAGACCCAGTACTTC. Its protein product is CASSPTAGDLQETQYF.

The J gene is TRBJ1-1, the V gene TRBV29-1; D not resolved. The CDR3 loop spans 12 amino acids. Trimming shortened V by 4 bases and J by 0 bases, and 6 bases separated the two germline ends. Looked up from germline, CDR1 is SQVTM and CDR2 is ANQGSEA. This CDR3 is CSVARMNTEAFF. In DNA form, the CDR3 reads TGCAGCGTTGCCAGGATGAACACTGAAGCTTTCTTT.

This chain links TRBV27 with TRBJ2-2; 9 bases align to TRBD2. The CDR3 runs 14 residues. V was pared by 5 bases and J by 8 bases, with 6 bases of the junction left unmatched. Germline lookup yields CDR1 MNHEY and CDR2 SMNVEV (reference sequence). The CDR3 coding sequence is TGTGCCAGCAGTGTCCTAGCGGGAAGGGGGGAGCTGTTTTTT. Translated: CASSVLAGRGELFF.

The V and J genes are TRBV14 and TRBJ2-7; 13 positions match TRBD2. V shed 3 bases, J shed 7 bases, and the junction held 6 bases outside the gene matches. The CDR3 extends over 15 amino acids. Per the germline V gene, CDR1 is SGHDN and CDR2 is FVKESK. The CDR3 here is CASSQRTSGRKEQYF. The CDR3, as DNA: TGTGCCAGCAGCCAGCGGACTAGCGGGAGAAAGGAGCAGTACTTC.

The rearrangement links TRBV30 to TRBJ2-3, with D perhaps matching TRBD2 (8 bases). Germline assignment: CDR1 GTSNPN and CDR2 SVGIG (reference sequence). Trimming shortened V by 2 bases and J by 5 bases, and 20 bases separated the two germline ends. The CDR3 runs 16 residues. The CDR3 here is CAWSHPQTGTRDTQYF. For the CDR3, the DNA is TGTGCCTGGAGTCACCCTCAGACAGGGACTAGAGATACGCAGTATTTT. Based on the CDR3 plus reference TRBV30 and TRBJ2-3, the full variable domain is SQTIHQWPATLVQPVGSPLSLECTVEGTSNPNLYWYRQAAGRGLQLLFYSVGIGQISSEVPQNLSASRPQDRQFILSSKKLLLSDSGFYLCAWSHPQTGTRDTQYFGPGTRLTVL.

The chain carries TRBV19 and TRBJ2-5; 7 nucleotides line up with TRBD2. Germline V gene data show CDR1 as LNHDA and CDR2 as SQIVND (reference sequence). This CDR3 has 17 residues. After removal of 3 bases from V and 5 bases from J, the junction contained 15 bases not matched to a gene. CDR3: CASSIKRSSGERETQYF. The DNA of the CDR3 is TGTGCCAGTAGTATTAAACGGTCCAGCGGGGAGCGGGAGACCCAGTACTTC.

The CDR3 is CASSLRNDNQETQYF. The CDR3 DNA reads TGTGCCAGCAGCTTAAGAAACGACAACCAAGAGACCCAGTACTTC. The genes are TRBV7-3 and TRBJ2-5; D unclear. The V end lost 1 base, the J end lost 0 bases, and 9 bases lay between the germline ends. CDR3 length equals 15 residues. Germline V lookup: CDR1 SGHTA, CDR2 FQGTGA.

The chain employs TRBV6-1 and TRBJ2-1; D gene uncertain. Deletions cut 7 bases from V and 7 bases from J, with 20 bases between. This CDR3 region has 15 residues. Looked up from germline, CDR1 is MNHNS and CDR2 is SASEGT. The CDR3: CASTKREGLRNEQFF. CDR3 nucleotide sequence: TGTGCCAGCACCAAACGAGAAGGTCTGAGGAATGAGCAGTTCTTC.

V usage is TRBV6-6 and J usage is TRBJ2-3; D is unresolved. The CDR3 runs to 14 residues. V lost 6 bases, J lost 3 bases, and 13 bases lay in between. The germline V gene encodes CDR1 MNHNY and CDR2 SVGAGI (reference sequence). The CDR3 DNA reads as TGTGCCAGCAGGCACTCCTACCGGACAGATACGCAGTATTTT. This translates into CASRHSYRTDTQYF.

In this sample, this clone turned up once. The chain carries TRBV19 and TRBJ2-7; 9 nucleotides match TRBD2. The V and J ends lost 5 bases and 5 bases, in that order; junction bases with no gene match: 7. The CDR3 sequence is 14 residues long. Germline V gene sequence: CDR1 LNHDA, CDR2 SQIVND (reference sequence). CDR3 amino acids: CASSGVWTSDEQYF. CDR3 DNA sequence: TGTGCCAGTAGTGGAGTATGGACTAGCGACGAGCAGTACTTC.

The V and J genes are TRBV10-2 and TRBJ2-2; 7 bases match TRBD2. Per germline, CDR1 WSHSY and CDR2 SAAADI. CDR3 length: 15 amino acids. V shed 8 bases and J 5 bases; nucleotides not matched to a gene: 11. CDR3: CASARAGPFTGELFF. The DNA of the CDR3 is TGCGCCAGCGCCCGAGCGGGACCTTTTACCGGGGAGCTGTTTTTT.

This chain links TRBV7-8 with TRBJ1-2, with D hard to call. The CDR3 runs to 14 residues. Per germline, CDR1 SGHVS and CDR2 FQNEAQ. Trimming stripped 1 base from V and 4 bases from J, with 10 bases between. The CDR3: CASSLVVSGYGYTF. Written as DNA, the CDR3 is TGTGCCAGCAGCTTAGTGGTGTCAGGCTATGGCTACACCTTC.

The gene calls are TRBV4-3 and TRBJ1-2, with 8 bases identical to TRBD1. The V and J ends lost 2 bases and 7 bases, in that order; junction bases with no gene match: 3. The germline gives CDR1 LGHNA, CDR2 YSLEER. There are 13 residues in the CDR3. CDR3 DNA sequence: TGCGCCAGCAGCCAACTCAGGGGGCTTGGCTACACCTTC. Its translation: CASSQLRGLGYTF.

J is TRBJ1-4 and V is TRBV9; 9 positions match TRBD1. CDR1 is SGDLS, CDR2 YYNGEE, per germline. CDR3 length equals 14 residues. Unmatched junction bases numbered 3, after V lost 3 bases and J lost 6 bases. CDR3 in DNA: TGTGCCAGCAGCGGCGGGACAGGGTATGAAAAACTGTTTTTT. Protein product: CASSGGTGYEKLFF.

V gene TRBV9 combines with J gene TRBJ1-1; D ambiguous. The CDR3 is made up of 12 amino acids. With 0 bases removed from V and 4 bases from J, the gap between germline ends came to 4 bases. Germline lookup yields CDR1 SGDLS and CDR2 YYNGEE. In DNA, the CDR3 is TGTGCCAGCAGCGTAGACAGCACTGAAGCTTTCTTT. Encoded protein: CASSVDSTEAFF.